The clone carrying this T cell receptor beta chain came up once. Its antigen is unknown. TCRdb keeps only in-frame clones here, not all; method: immunoSEQ multiplex PCR. This sample has fewer than 100,000 clones, with approximately 90% found just once. The data originate from a study of OX40 agonist ivuxolimab in advanced cancers. The study's findings and limits: CD4+ and CD8+ blood T cells expanded clonally by week 6 at 0.1 to 3.0 mg/kg.

Blood was sampled at baseline, cycle 4 day 1, and cycle 7 day 1. Per germline, CDR1 SGHTA and CDR2 FQGNSA. The CDR3 loop spans 15 amino acids. The V and J ends lost 6 bases and 2 bases, in that order; junction bases with no gene match: 5. The chain combines TRBV7-2 with TRBJ1-3; TRBD1 agrees at 9 bases. The clonotype comes from an adult with an advanced solid tumor such as melanoma, head and neck, liver or kidney cancer. Sequencing used CD4+ or CD8+ T cells sorted from blood, obtained in a trial of the OX40 agonist ivuxolimab. In DNA, the CDR3 is TGTGCCAGCAGTTACCGGGACAGGGCTGGAAACACCATATATTTT. It codes for CASSYRDRAGNTIYF.